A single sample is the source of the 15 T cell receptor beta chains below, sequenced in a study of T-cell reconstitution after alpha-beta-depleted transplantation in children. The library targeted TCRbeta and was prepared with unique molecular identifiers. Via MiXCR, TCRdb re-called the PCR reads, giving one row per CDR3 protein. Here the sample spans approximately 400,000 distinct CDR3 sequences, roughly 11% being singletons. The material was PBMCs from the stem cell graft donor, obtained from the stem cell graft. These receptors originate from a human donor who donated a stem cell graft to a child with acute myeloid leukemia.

The CDR3 sequence is CCARDGRGAAFF. CDR3 bases: TGCTGCGCTAGAGATGGGAGGGGGGCAGCTTTCTTT. The gene calls are TRBV20-1 and TRBJ1-1, with a possible D match to TRBD1 (6 bases). The germline CDR1 and CDR2 sequences are DFQATT and SNEGSKA (reference sequence). This CDR3 is 12 amino acids long.

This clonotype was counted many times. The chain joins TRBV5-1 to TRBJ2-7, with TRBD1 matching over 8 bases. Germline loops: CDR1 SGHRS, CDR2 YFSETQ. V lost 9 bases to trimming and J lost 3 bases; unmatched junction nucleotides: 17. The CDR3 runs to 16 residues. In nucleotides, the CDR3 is TGCGCCATCATCTGGACCCCCGGACAGGGCGACTACGAGCAGTACTTC. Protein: CAIIWTPGQGDYEQYF. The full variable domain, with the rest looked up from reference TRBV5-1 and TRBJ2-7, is KAGVTQTPRYLIKTRGQQVTLSCSPISGHRSVSWYQQTPGQGLQFLFEYFSETQRNKGNFPGRFSGRQFSNSRSEMNVSTLELGDSALYLCAIIWTPGQGDYEQYFGPGTRLTVT.

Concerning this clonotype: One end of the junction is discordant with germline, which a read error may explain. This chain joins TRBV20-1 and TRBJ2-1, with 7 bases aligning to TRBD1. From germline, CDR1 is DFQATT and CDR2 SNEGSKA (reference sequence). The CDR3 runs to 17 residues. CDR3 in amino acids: CCARDSHRGLSYNEQFF. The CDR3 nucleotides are TGCTGTGCTAGGGACAGCCACAGGGGTCTCTCCTACAATGAGCAGTTCTTC.

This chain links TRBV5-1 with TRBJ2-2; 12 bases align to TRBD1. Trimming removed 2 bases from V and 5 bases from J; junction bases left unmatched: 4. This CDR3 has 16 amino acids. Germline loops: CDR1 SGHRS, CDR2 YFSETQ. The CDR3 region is CASSFTGQGATGELFF. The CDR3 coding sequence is TGCGCCAGCAGCTTCACGGGACAGGGGGCGACCGGGGAGCTGTTTTTT.

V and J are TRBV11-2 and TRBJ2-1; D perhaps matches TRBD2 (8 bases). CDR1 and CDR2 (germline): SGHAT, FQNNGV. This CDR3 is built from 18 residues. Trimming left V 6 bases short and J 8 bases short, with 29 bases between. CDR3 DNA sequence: TGTGCCAGCAGACATTCAAAGTCGGGAGGGGGCATGTTATATGAGCAGTTCTTC. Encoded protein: CASRHSKSGGGMLYEQFF.

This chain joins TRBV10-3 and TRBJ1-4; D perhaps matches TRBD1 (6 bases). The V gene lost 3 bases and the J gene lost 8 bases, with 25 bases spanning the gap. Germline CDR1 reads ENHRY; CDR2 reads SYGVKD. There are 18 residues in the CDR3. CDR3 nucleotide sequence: TGTGCCATCAGTGAAAGGTCCGGGGCCCAGGGGCAGAGGGAAAAACTGTTTTTT. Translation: CAISERSGAQGQREKLFF.

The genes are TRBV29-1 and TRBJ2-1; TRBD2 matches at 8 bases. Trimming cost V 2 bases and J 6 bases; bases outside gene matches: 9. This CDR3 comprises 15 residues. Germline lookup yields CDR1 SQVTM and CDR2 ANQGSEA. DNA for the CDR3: TGCAGCGTTGAAAGATGGCGGGGGGCCCTCAATGAGCAGTTCTTC. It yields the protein CSVERWRGALNEQFF.

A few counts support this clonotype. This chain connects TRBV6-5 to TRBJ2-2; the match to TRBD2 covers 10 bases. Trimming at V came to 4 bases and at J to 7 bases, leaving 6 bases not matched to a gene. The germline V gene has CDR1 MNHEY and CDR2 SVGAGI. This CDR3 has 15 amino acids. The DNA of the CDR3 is TGTGCCAGCAGTTTACTAGCGGGGCCGAGCGGGGAGCTGTTTTTT. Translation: CASSLLAGPSGELFF.

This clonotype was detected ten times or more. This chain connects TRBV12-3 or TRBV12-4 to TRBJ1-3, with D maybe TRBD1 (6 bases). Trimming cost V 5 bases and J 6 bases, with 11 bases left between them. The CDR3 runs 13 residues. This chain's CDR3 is CASSPQGANTIYF. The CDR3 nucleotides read TGTGCCAGCAGTCCACAGGGCGCAAACACCATATATTTT.

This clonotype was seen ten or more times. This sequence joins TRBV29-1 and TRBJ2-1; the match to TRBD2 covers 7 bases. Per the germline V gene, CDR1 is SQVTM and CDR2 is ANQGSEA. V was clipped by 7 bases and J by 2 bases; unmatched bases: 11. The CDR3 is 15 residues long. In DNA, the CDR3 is TGCAGCGCTGGGGGGGGGACGACGCCCTACAATGAGCAGTTCTTC. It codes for CSAGGGTTPYNEQFF.

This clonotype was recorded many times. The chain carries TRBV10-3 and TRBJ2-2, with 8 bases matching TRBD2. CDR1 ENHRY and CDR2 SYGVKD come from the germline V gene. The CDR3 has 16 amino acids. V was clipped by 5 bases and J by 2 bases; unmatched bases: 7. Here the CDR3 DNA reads TGTGCCATCAGTCTCCTCGCGGGGGGTAACACCGGGGAGCTGTTTTTT. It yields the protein CAISLLAGGNTGELFF.

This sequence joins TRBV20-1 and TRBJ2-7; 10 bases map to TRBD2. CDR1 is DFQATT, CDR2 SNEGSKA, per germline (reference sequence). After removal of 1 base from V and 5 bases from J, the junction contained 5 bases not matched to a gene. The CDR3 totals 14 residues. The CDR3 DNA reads TGCAGTGCTAGAGGTAGCGGGAGGTCCCACGAGCAGTACTTC. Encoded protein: CSARGSGRSHEQYF.

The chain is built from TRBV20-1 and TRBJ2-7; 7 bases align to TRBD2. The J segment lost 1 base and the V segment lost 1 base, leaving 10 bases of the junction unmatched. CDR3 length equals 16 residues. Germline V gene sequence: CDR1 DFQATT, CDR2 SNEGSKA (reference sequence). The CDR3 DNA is TGCAGTGCTAGAGGGAGAGCGGGGAATCCATCCTACGAGCAGTACTTC. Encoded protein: CSARGRAGNPSYEQYF.

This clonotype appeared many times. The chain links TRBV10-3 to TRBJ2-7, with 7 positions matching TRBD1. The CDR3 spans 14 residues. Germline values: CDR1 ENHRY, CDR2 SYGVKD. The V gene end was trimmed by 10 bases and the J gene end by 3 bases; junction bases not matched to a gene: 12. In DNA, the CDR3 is TGTGCCACCTGGGACAGTGAGGGGGTCTACGAGCAGTACGTC. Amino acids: CATWDSEGVYEQYV.

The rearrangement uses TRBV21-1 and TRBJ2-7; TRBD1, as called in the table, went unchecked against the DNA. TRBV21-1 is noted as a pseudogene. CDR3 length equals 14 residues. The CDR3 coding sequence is TGTGCCAGTCTGCCGGGACGGGAGTTCGGCGAGCAGTACTTC. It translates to CASLPGREFGEQYF.